This T cell receptor (beta chain) derives from a study of blood T cell repertoires in COVID-19. Data came from immunoSEQ multiplex PCR; TCRdb stores just in-frame clones and leaves some out. This sample has under 150,000 clones, with approximately 85% found just once. The CDR3 is 15 residues long. V gave up 7 bases and J gave up 1 base; unmatched junction bases: 8. Per the germline V gene, CDR1 is SGHTA and CDR2 is FQGNSA. The clonotype comes from a woman aged 55-69 years with COVID-19, enrolled during active disease. The chain has TRBV7-2 and TRBJ2-5; 8 nucleotides match TRBD1. The sample was peripheral blood. CDR3 amino acids: CASKVQGGLQETQYF. In DNA, the CDR3 is TGTGCCAGCAAAGTACAGGGGGGCCTCCAAGAGACCCAGTACTTC.